Included here is one T cell receptor (beta chain) sequence, with context. The RNA, roughly 0.5 to 1 ug, was put through reverse transcription using random hexamers. It was immunoSEQ multiplex PCR that amplified TCR beta CDR3 across 54 Vbeta and 13 Jbeta. TCRdb processed the immunoSEQ multiplex PCR reads anew with MiXCR; each CDR3 protein has one entry. The data contain roughly 140,000 distinct CDR3 sequences, around 95% of them seen just once; the ten biggest clones take up approximately 0.08%. The data are from a study of CD8 T cells in Susac syndrome. Background on the study: Clinically active disease was present in six of the sequenced Susac syndrome patients. Roughly eight of these patients were in remission. At blood draw, Susac syndrome patients were therapy-naive, on corticosteroids, or on intravenous immunoglobulin alone.

The CDR3 is made up of 15 amino acids. V shed 5 bases and J 6 bases; nucleotides not matched to a gene: 5. The germline V gene has CDR1 LGHNT and CDR2 FRNRAP. This TCR derives from a human donor with Susac syndrome. V is TRBV12-5 and J is TRBJ2-6; 9 positions agree with TRBD1. The sequenced sample was CD4+ T cells from PBMCs. This CDR3 is CASGAGTGKANVLTF. CDR3 in DNA: TGTGCTAGTGGTGCTGGGACAGGGAAGGCCAACGTCCTGACTTTC.